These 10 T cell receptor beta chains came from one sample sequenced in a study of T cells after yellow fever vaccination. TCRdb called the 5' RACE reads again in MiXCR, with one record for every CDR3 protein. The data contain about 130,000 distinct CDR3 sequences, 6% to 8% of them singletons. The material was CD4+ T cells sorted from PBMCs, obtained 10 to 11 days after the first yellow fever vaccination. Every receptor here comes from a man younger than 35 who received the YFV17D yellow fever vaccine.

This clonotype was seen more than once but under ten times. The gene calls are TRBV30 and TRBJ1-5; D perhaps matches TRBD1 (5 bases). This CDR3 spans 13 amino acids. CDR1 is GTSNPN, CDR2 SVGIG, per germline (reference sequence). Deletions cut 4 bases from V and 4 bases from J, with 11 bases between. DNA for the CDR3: TGTGCCTGGAAGCAGGGAGGAAATCAGCCCCAGCATTTT. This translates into CAWKQGGNQPQHF.

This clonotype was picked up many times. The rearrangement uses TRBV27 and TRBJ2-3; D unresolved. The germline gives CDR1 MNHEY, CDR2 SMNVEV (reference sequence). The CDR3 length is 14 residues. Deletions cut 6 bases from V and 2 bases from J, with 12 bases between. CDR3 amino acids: CASSWKNPTDTQYF. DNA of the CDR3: TGTGCCAGCAGCTGGAAGAACCCCACAGATACGCAGTATTTT.

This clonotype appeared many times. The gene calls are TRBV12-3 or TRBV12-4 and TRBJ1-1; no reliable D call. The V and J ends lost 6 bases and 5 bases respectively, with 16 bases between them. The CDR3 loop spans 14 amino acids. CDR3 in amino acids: CASSPSSFRTEAFF. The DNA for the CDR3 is TGTGCCAGCAGCCCGAGTAGTTTTAGAACTGAAGCTTTCTTT.

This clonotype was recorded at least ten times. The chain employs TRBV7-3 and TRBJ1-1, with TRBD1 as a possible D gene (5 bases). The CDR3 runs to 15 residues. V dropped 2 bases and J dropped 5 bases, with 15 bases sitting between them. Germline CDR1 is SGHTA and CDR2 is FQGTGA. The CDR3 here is CASSLSAGQRTEAFF. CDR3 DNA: TGTGCCAGCAGCTTATCTGCGGGGCAGAGGACTGAAGCTTTCTTT.

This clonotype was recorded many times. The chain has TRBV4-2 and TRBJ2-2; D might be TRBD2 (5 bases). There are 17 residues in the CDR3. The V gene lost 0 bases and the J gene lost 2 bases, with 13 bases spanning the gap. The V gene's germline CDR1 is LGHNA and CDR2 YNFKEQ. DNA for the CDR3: TGTGCCAGCAGCCAAGATCGGGGTGGGGTAAACACCGGGGAGCTGTTTTTT. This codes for CASSQDRGGVNTGELFF.

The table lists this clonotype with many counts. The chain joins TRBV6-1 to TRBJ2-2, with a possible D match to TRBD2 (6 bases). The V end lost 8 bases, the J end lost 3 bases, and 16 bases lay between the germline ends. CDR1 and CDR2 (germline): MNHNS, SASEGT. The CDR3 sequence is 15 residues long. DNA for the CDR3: TGTGCCAGCTACCCGGGCGGGGCTTACACCGGGGAGCTGTTTTTT. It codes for CASYPGGAYTGELFF.

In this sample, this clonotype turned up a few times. The CDR3 nucleotides read TGTGCCAGTAGTAGAACCGGGACAGGGGCCTACAATGAGCAGTTCTTC. As protein: CASSRTGTGAYNEQFF. V usage is TRBV19 and J usage is TRBJ2-1, with 10 bases fitting TRBD1. From germline, CDR1 is LNHDA and CDR2 SQIVND (reference sequence). With 4 bases clipped from V and 2 bases from J, the junction kept 5 bases outside the gene matches. The CDR3 has 16 residues.

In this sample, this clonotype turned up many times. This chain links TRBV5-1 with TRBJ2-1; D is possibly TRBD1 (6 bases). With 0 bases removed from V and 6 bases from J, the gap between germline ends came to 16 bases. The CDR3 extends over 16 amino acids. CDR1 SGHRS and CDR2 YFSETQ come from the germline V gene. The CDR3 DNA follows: TGCGCCAGCAGCTTGGCAACGGGACAACAGGGCAATGAGCAGTTCTTC. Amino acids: CASSLATGQQGNEQFF.

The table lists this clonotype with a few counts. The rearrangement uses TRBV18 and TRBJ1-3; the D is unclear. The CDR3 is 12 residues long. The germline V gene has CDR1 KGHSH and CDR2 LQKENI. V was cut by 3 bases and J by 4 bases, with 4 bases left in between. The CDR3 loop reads CASSPTGNTIYF. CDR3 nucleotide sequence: TGTGCCAGCTCACCGACGGGAAACACCATATATTTT. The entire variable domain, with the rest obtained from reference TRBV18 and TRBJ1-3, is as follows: NAGVMQNPRHLVRRRGQEARLRCSPMKGHSHVYWYRQLPEEGLKFMVYLQKENIIDESGMPKERFSAEFPKEGPSILRIQQVVRGDSAAYFCASSPTGNTIYFGEGSWLTVV.

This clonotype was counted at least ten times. In DNA, the CDR3 is TGTGCCAGCAGCCCCCGGACGGTTCCCTACGAGCAGTACTTC. This translates into CASSPRTVPYEQYF. The rearrangement uses TRBV5-5 and TRBJ2-7, with unresolved D. The CDR3 loop spans 14 amino acids. Germline V CDR1 and CDR2: SGHKS, YYEKEE (reference sequence). With 4 bases removed from V and 2 bases from J, the gap between germline ends came to 13 bases. Complete variable domain (other parts from reference TRBV5-5 and TRBJ2-7): DAGVTQSPTHLIKTRGQQVTLRCSPISGHKSVSWYQQVLGQGPQFIFQYYEKEERGRGNFPDRFSARQFPNYSSELNVNALLLGDSALYLCASSPRTVPYEQYFGPGTRLTVT.